Reported below is one TCR beta chain. This entry is derived from a study of cytomegalovirus exposure and HLA in healthy donors. With V trimmed by 8 bases and J by 2 bases, 4 bases remained unmatched. This CDR3 has 14 amino acids. Germline assignment: CDR1 SNHLY and CDR2 FYNNEI. PCR used 60 Vbeta primers and 13 Jbeta primers. TCRdb's copy holds only in-frame clones and misses some; the assay was immunoSEQ multiplex PCR. The data show 90,000 to 150,000 clones, about 83% seen once. The rearrangement uses TRBV2 and TRBJ1-1, with 11 bases matching TRBD1. The specimen sequenced was PBMCs. The sequence derives from a female donor in good health and CMV-seronegative. CDR3 sequence (DNA): TGTGCCAGCGGATGGACAGGGGGCAACACTGAAGCTTTCTTT. Its translation is CASGWTGGNTEAFF. The entire variable domain, with the rest obtained from reference TRBV2 and TRBJ1-1, is as follows: EPEVTQTPSHQVTQMGQEVILRCVPISNHLYFYWYRQILGQKVEFLVSFYNNEISEKSEIFDDQFSVERPDGSNFTLKIRSTKLEDSAMYFCASGWTGGNTEAFFGQGTRLTVV.